The TCR beta chain under discussion was sequenced for a study of blood T cells in healthy people across ages. In terms of origin and age, donors were healthy Caucasian individuals from Russia aged roughly 6 to 100. A J-beta primer mix and a sample-barcoded 5' primer were used in a second PCR of roughly 6 to 12 cycles. A single record per CDR3 protein comes from TCRdb applying MiXCR to the 5' RACE reads. Of fewer than 800,000 distinct CDR3 sequences listed, around half were seen once; the top ten hold under 35%. This clonotype was counted many times. Antigen unknown. General study findings and limits: Higher diversity, along with more naive CD4+ cells, distinguished long-lived donors from aged donors.

This CDR3 is 14 amino acids long. V gave up 1 base and J gave up 8 bases; unmatched junction bases: 6. Germline V lookup: CDR1 SGHVS, CDR2 FQNEAQ. The origin of this receptor is a woman aged 60 to 75 in good health. The specimen sequenced was blood. This chain joins TRBV7-8 and TRBJ1-2; 8 bases are shared with TRBD1. The CDR3 loop is CASSLESNRGGYTF. The CDR3 nucleotides are TGTGCCAGCAGCTTAGAATCCAACAGGGGGGGCTACACCTTC. The whole variable domain, remainder taken from reference TRBV7-8 and TRBJ1-2, is GAGVSQSPRYKVAKRGQDVALRCDPISGHVSLFWYQQALGQGPEFLTYFQNEAQLDKSGLPSDRFFAERPEGSVSTLKIQRTQQEDSAVYLCASSLESNRGGYTFGSGTRLTVV.